The following is a TCR beta chain sequence with its context. What it binds is not known. This PCR relied on a set of 60 Vbeta primers and 13 Jbeta primers. Using immunoSEQ multiplex PCR, the repertoire was profiled, and TCRdb retains in-frame clones only, with some absent. Of around 110,000 clones detected, approximately 70% appear once; the ten largest clones hold 8% to 9.5%. This specimen comes from a study of cytomegalovirus exposure and HLA in healthy donors. Study results and caveats: Later on, a genetic analysis was performed. It linked a missense variant in DCLRE1C with V- and J-gene trimming of TCR beta. In an earlier analysis, productive rearrangement rates for most beta V segments clustered near 87% or 30%.

With 5 bases removed from V and 5 bases from J, the gap between germline ends came to 12 bases. The CDR3 covers 13 residues. Germline loops: CDR1 SEHNR, CDR2 FQNEAQ (reference sequence). The chain is built from TRBV7-9 and TRBJ2-5, with D perhaps matching TRBD2 (6 bases). The sample consisted of PBMCs. This receptor was identified in a man aged 30-40 years in good health and CMV-seropositive. This CDR3 reads CASSPRLEETQYF. DNA of the CDR3: TGTGCCAGCAGCCCTAGACTAGAGGAGACCCAGTACTTC.